This paragraph reports one TCR beta chain. Its antigen is currently not known. Base qualities are not at hand, and no much larger clone is one base apart. The V and J ends are trimmed by 0 bases and 1 base, leaving 7 bases between them. Spanning cysteine to phenylalanine, the CDR3 consists of 14 amino acids. This entry keeps only the CDR3 DNA: 42 bases, framed from base 1. CDR1 and CDR2 are read off the germline V gene as SGHRS and YFSETQ. The method behind the library was the immunoSEQ multiplex PCR assay. For the multiplex PCR, a mixture combining 60 forward primers for TCR Vbeta segments and 13 reverse primers for TCR Jbeta segments was used. Amplification of the CDR3 region of rearranged TCR beta genes was performed with a multiplex PCR assay on genomic DNA. Amplified TCR beta libraries were sequenced as 87-base-pair reads on the Illumina HiSeq System. The paper's data handling went like this. A later analysis tallied around 87 million unique TCR beta chains across the 700 or so repertoires, and around 9.9 million of those chains were shared by two or more donors. To remove PCR and sequencing errors, raw reads were error-corrected and collapsed into unique sequences using a nearest-neighbor algorithm that merged closely related sequences. CDR3 sequences were aligned to IMGT reference sequences to assign V, D and J gene segments. Each retained sequence needed at least a six-nucleotide match to both a V gene segment and a J gene segment. Rearrangements were classified as productive when the CDR3 lacked stop codons and remained in frame with V and J, and all other rearrangements were classified as non-productive. CDR3 was defined according to IMGT convention as the region running from the second conserved V-encoded cysteine to the conserved J-encoded phenylalanine. In an earlier analysis of approximately 500 of the donors, sequences lacking an unambiguous match to a single V gene segment were excluded. In an earlier analysis of several hundred of the donors, V segments were called functional above 56.7% productive rearrangements and were called segregating when the between-donor standard deviation exceeded 5%. To diagnose cytomegalovirus status from the catalog of TCR beta chain sequences, a statistical classification framework was built. In a later analysis, TCR nucleotide sequences were compared against IMGT/GENE-DB human TR gene sequences so that V and J genes could be assigned. In a later analysis, CDR3 sequences and most-parsimonious VDJ recombination scenarios were assigned using the TCRdist pipeline. In a later analysis, every TCR beta chain was defined by the combination of its CDR3 amino acid sequence and its V-gene family, and reads without a unique V-gene family were dropped. To address suspected cross-contamination and a sequencing artifact, a later analysis removed 450 to 700 highly shared, low-generation-probability nucleotide sequences. For each public chain, a later analysis derived a clonal expansion index from normalized ranks of inferred template counts within each repertoire. Generation probabilities in a later analysis came from a VDJ recombination model fitted to out-of-frame rearrangements, and those results were checked against IGoR. Hypergeometric tests were used in a later analysis to score TCR-TCR, TCR-HLA and TCR-CMV co-occurrence, with a repertoire-size bias correction applied to the TCR pairs. False discovery rates were estimated in a later analysis by permuting HLA or CMV assignments 20 times. In a later analysis, co-occurring TCRs were grouped with DBSCAN, and TCRdist sequence similarity was added when clustering was performed within HLA-allele-positive subsets. Repertoires with fewer than 30,000 or more than 120,000 public chains were left out of co-occurrence clustering, as were four to six repertoires with anomalous nucleotide sharing. The immuneACCESS repertoire file appears here via TCRdb, limited to in-frame rearrangements. These files lack a portion of the clones; in checked studies, under half of the deficit traces to unresolved V genes, and the cause of the others is not known. For V, J and clone size, that table is used; D and trimming come from the DNA. This sample lists roughly 150,000 clones; around 75% were detected once. The ten top clones hold about 4.3% of the sample.

The data derive from a study of cytomegalovirus exposure and HLA in healthy donors (dated by TCRdb to between 2016 and 2019). The study in broad terms: An earlier analysis of 550 to 700 of the donors reported about 290 Gb of sequence data and 117 million unique TCR beta sequences from 150 million to 200 million T cells. An early release covering roughly 640 HLA-typed donors comprised about 300 gigabases of sequencing data and around 86 million unique TCR sequences. Among the roughly 380 genotyped donors, around 81% belonged to the genetic ancestry cluster associated with self-reported Caucasian donors. The aim of the study was to test whether cataloging public T cell receptors could identify signatures of past pathogen exposure. Using immunosequencing, the study profiled T cell repertoires from around 680 subjects and related those repertoires to cytomegalovirus serostatus. Along with the approximately 700-subject first cohort, a separate validation cohort of around 120 different subjects was used. To predict cytomegalovirus infection status, the study combined high-throughput TCR immunosequencing, statistical association of individual TCRs with disease status, and machine learning. A later analysis re-analyzed previously published TCR beta repertoires from 600 to 850 donors and added high-resolution HLA genotyping to study TCR occurrence patterns. Rather than drawing on any new phenotypic data, the later analysis identified candidate immune exposures from TCR beta sequences and the way those sequences occurred across donors. To decide whether each TCR beta V gene segment behaved as functional or pseudogenic, an earlier analysis of approximately 590 of the donors relied on high-throughput TCR beta sequencing. Donor age, sex, ethnicity and CMV serostatus were collected together with the repertoire data. In a later genetic analysis, genome-wide SNP genotypes for about 65% of the 666 donors were used, and that subset was treated as a discovery cohort. Every discovery cohort repertoire had been produced on one sequencing platform. Class I and class II HLA loci were covered by the typing at four-digit resolution. Typing coverage varied by locus: about 620-630 donors for A, B, C, DRB1 and DQB1; 522 for DQA1; approximately 610 for DPA1; roughly 450 for DPB1. Roughly 5 DR-DQ haplotypes were handled as single units for association and clustering, since linkage in the cohort was strong. Among some 400 genotyped donors of the cohort, an average of around 250,000 unique TCR beta nucleotide sequences was sequenced per donor, of which 15% to 20% were non-productive. Overall study results and their limits: Some IMGT-functional V segments, including TRBV6-2 and TRBV6-3, could not be distinguished by the 87-base-pair reads and were therefore excluded. About 15 rarely observed V segments, including chromosome 9 orphons, were excluded from the earlier analysis of several hundred of the donors because counts were too low. In vitro tests confirmed that three of the cytomegalovirus-associated TCR beta chains recognize cytomegalovirus antigens. An association between a missense DCLRE1C variant and V-gene and J-gene trimming of TCR beta chains was found in a later genetic analysis and replicated in an independent cohort. The presence/absence analyses assumed that sequencing depth was roughly uniform across donors, and that assumption may not be true. In a later genetic analysis, fewer N-insertions in productive TCRs were reported among donors in an Asian-associated ancestry cluster than the roughly 700-donor mean. Broadly in line with IMGT annotations, most TCR beta V segments showed up in productive rearrangements about 87% or about 30% of the time in an earlier analysis of about 500 of the donors. It was suggested by the authors that the approach could potentially be generalized to other disease states and immunological phenotypes. A further reported finding was that TCR beta sequences accurately predicted the HLA-A and HLA-B alleles for most subjects in the first cohort. A later analysis reported that several top co-occurrence clusters appeared linked to parvovirus B19, influenza, CMV and Epstein-Barr virus. Immune exposure information for the cohort was limited to CMV serostatus. A later analysis associated around 16,000 TCR beta sequences with specific HLA alleles at a false discovery rate of 0.05. Most TCR sequences were observed very rarely across donors, whereas some public TCRs were present in many individuals. This cohort had only TCR beta chains sequenced, and the lack of alpha or paired-chain data limited which features could be detected. A later analysis found that TCR association rates varied across HLA loci, with DRB1 alleles showing the most associated TCRs and HLA-C alleles the fewest. When HLA alleles, especially DR and DQ, strongly co-occurred, attributing TCR associations to individual alleles was difficult. Compared with equally common non-associated chains, HLA-associated TCR beta chains in a later analysis were more clonally expanded and had lower generation probabilities. A cluster of highly shared sequence variants was judged likely to represent a technical artifact of the sequencing pipeline. The classifier was reported to diagnose cytomegalovirus status with high specificity and sensitivity in both the original and validation cohorts. HLA typing was unavailable for some donors at each locus, so association tests used only the typed subset. Linkage disequilibrium might explain the correlated functional status among segregating V segments, but an unknown experimental factor could not be excluded. Most CMV-associated TCR beta chains appeared to be HLA-restricted in a later analysis, and the HLA associations seemed to be driven largely by CMV exposure. A total of 150 to 200 TCR beta chains were listed by the study as associated with cytomegalovirus.

The cohort consisted of 600 to 700 healthy bone marrow donors. Cohort members were all nominally healthy when sampled, although unrecorded immune exposures were likely present. The donor was CMV seropositive and was included in the group of some 290 seropositive cohort members. Each donor provided a peripheral blood sample, and peripheral blood mononuclear cells were used for TCR beta sequencing. The Qiagen DNeasy Blood Extraction Kit was used to extract genomic DNA from the blood cell samples. The sequenced sample consisted of PBMCs. This receptor was taken from a man aged 18-30 years in good health and CMV-seropositive. The chain joins TRBV5-1 to TRBJ2-5; the D region possibly corresponds to TRBD1 (6 bases align). The DNA is TGCGCCAGCAGCTTGGGGGACACCCAAGAGACCCAGTACTTC. It encodes CASSLGDTQETQYF.